One and the same sample provided the 32 T cell receptor beta chains below, sequenced in a study of human T cells and chemical hapten exposure. As for time point: patch test 2, 6 weeks after DPC sensitization. This sample's treatment: therapeutic diphenylcyclopropenone sensitization with weekly scalp DPC. TCRdb re-derived calls from the RACE reads in MiXCR, one entry per CDR3 protein. The sample has about 40,000 distinct CDR3 sequences, about 3.5% seen once. The sample consisted of whole blood, taken in connection with sensitization to the hapten diphenylcyclopropenone (DPC). These receptors came from a man aged 35 to 55 with alopecia areata. Some clones in this sample may be carry-over from other donors' samples.

This clonotype has a count of ten or more. The rearrangement joins TRBV2 to TRBJ1-5; TRBD1 might be the D (5 bases). The CDR3 sequence is 13 residues long. Trimming pared 4 bases from V and 5 bases from J, leaving 9 bases between. Germline CDR1 reads SNHLY; CDR2 reads FYNNEI. CDR3 nucleotides: TGTGCCAGCAGTGGGGGACTCGATCAGCCCCAGCATTTT. This encodes CASSGGLDQPQHF.

This clonotype was found many times. The chain joins TRBV27 to TRBJ1-1; possible D gene TRBD1, 5 bases. The V and J ends lost 5 bases and 8 bases respectively, with 18 bases between them. The germline V gene has CDR1 MNHEY and CDR2 SMNVEV (reference sequence). The CDR3 consists of 14 residues. The CDR3 DNA is TGTGCCAGCAGTCTCGTTTTTTCGTGGGGGGAAGCTTTCTTT. Protein: CASSLVFSWGEAFF.

The sample holds many counts of this clonotype. V is TRBV6-2 or TRBV6-3 and J is TRBJ1-5, with 7 bases lining up with TRBD1. Germline V CDR1 and CDR2: MNHEY, SVGEGT. V dropped 6 bases and J dropped 6; count of bases not matched to a gene: 11. The CDR3 has 15 residues. The CDR3 is CASSPSTGLLQPQHF. The CDR3 region has the DNA TGTGCCAGCAGCCCATCGACAGGGCTTCTTCAGCCCCAGCATTTT.

This clonotype was recorded at least ten times. The chain recombines TRBV14 with TRBJ2-7; D is unclear. Trimming pared 4 bases from V and 0 bases from J, leaving 10 bases between. CDR3 length: 14 residues. CDR1 and CDR2 from the germline V gene are SGHDN and FVKESK. CDR3 protein: CASSPLLGSYEQYF. The CDR3 coding sequence is TGTGCCAGCAGCCCTTTATTAGGCTCCTACGAGCAGTACTTC. Combining the CDR3 with reference TRBV14 and TRBJ2-7 gives the whole variable domain EAGVTQFPSHSVIEKGQTVTLRCDPISGHDNLYWYRRVMGKEIKFLLHFVKESKQDESGMPNNRFLAERTGGTYSTLKVQPAELEDSGVYFCASSPLLGSYEQYFGPGTRLTVT.

Many counts were recorded for this clonotype. The V call is TRBV29-1, the J call TRBJ2-2, with a tentative D call TRBD2 (6 bases). Trimming pared 6 bases from V and 0 bases from J, leaving 14 bases between. CDR1 is SQVTM, CDR2 ANQGSEA, per germline. CDR3 length: 15 residues. The CDR3: CSVDLGGSNTGELFF. The CDR3 DNA is TGCAGCGTGGATTTGGGGGGTTCGAACACCGGGGAGCTGTTTTTT.

Regarding this clonotype: Possible read error: a much larger clone is one base away. The J gene is TRBJ2-6, the V gene TRBV9; the D gene is possibly TRBD1 (5 bases). This CDR3 is built from 13 residues. The germline V gene has CDR1 SGDLS and CDR2 YYNGEE. The CDR3 loop reads CASATSGANALTF. The CDR3, as DNA: TGTGCCAGCGCTACGTCTGGGGCCAACGCCCTGACTTTC.

This clonotype was seen ten or more times. The CDR3 DNA sequence: TGTGCCAGCAGCCCGTTCTCGTGGGAGGCGGGGGAGACCCAGTACTTC. Protein: CASSPFSWEAGETQYF. This rearrangement joins TRBV3-1 to TRBJ2-5, with a tentative D call TRBD2 (6 bases). The germline CDR1 and CDR2 sequences are LGHDT and YNNKEL (reference sequence). The CDR3 extends over 16 amino acids. Between the trimmed V and J ends, which lost 4 bases and 5 bases, there was a span of 20 bases.

This clonotype was observed at least ten times. The chain recombines TRBV20-1 with TRBJ2-7; 8 bases are a match to TRBD2. The CDR3 has 15 amino acids. J lost 7 bases, V lost 6 bases, and 17 bases had no gene match. Looked up from germline, CDR1 is DFQATT and CDR2 is SNEGSKA (reference sequence). The CDR3 reads CSAAKLQRLASEQYF. CDR3 nucleotide sequence: TGCAGTGCGGCGAAATTACAGAGACTAGCGAGTGAGCAGTACTTC.

This clonotype was recorded at least ten times. CDR3 sequence: CASSRTAYNSPLHF. DNA for the CDR3: TGTGCCAGCAGTCGGACAGCCTATAATTCACCCCTCCACTTT. The chain joins TRBV28 to TRBJ1-6, with D tentatively TRBD1 (6 bases). CDR1 and CDR2 (germline): MDHEN, SYDVKM. The CDR3 covers 14 residues. With 5 bases removed from V and 2 bases from J, the gap between germline ends came to 7 bases.

This clonotype has at least ten counts. The rearrangement links TRBV6-2 or TRBV6-3 to TRBJ1-1; D gene ambiguous. The CDR3 has 15 amino acids. Germline V CDR1 and CDR2: MNHEY, SVGEGT. V lost 6 bases and J 1 base, leaving 15 bases between the germline ends. The DNA for the CDR3 is TGTGCCAGCAGACGACCGGTAGGGAAGAACACTGAAGCTTTCTTT. Translation gives CASRRPVGKNTEAFF.

This clonotype was recorded at least ten times. V and J are TRBV3-1 and TRBJ1-3; 7 nucleotides line up with TRBD1. J gave up 3 bases and V 4 bases, and 3 bases lay outside the gene matches. Germline V gene data show CDR1 as LGHDT and CDR2 as YNNKEL (reference sequence). There are 14 residues in the CDR3. The CDR3 reads CASSRTGGGNTIYF. DNA for the CDR3: TGTGCCAGCAGCCGGACAGGCGGTGGAAACACCATATATTTT.

At least ten counts were recorded for this clonotype. V usage is TRBV18 and J usage is TRBJ2-1; TRBD1 matches at 9 bases. CDR1 is KGHSH, CDR2 LQKENI, per germline. Trimming at V came to 5 bases and at J to 4 bases, leaving 0 bases not matched to a gene. The CDR3 has 13 amino acids. For the CDR3, the DNA is TGTGCCAGCTCAGGACAGGGGTACAATGAGCAGTTCTTC. Its protein product is CASSGQGYNEQFF.

This clonotype was observed many times. The J gene is TRBJ2-6, the V gene TRBV27, with a weak D call TRBD1 (5 bases). This CDR3 spans 17 amino acids. The germline V gene has CDR1 MNHEY and CDR2 SMNVEV (reference sequence). V lost 4 bases and J 2 bases, leaving 15 bases between the germline ends. The CDR3 nucleotides read TGTGCCAGCAGTTCAAGGGGCTTTGTGGCTGGGGCCAACGTCCTGACTTTC. Its protein is CASSSRGFVAGANVLTF.

In its sample, this clonotype was seen many times. CDR3: CASSEDDLGRSEAFF. Written as DNA, the CDR3 is TGTGCCAGCAGTGAAGATGATTTGGGTAGGTCTGAAGCTTTCTTT. The genes are TRBV6-4 and TRBJ1-1; the D is unclear. Germline V lookup: CDR1 MRHNA, CDR2 SNTAGT. This CDR3 is built from 15 residues. The V and J ends lost 3 bases and 6 bases respectively, with 17 bases between them.

The gene calls are TRBV3-1 and TRBJ1-5; perhaps TRBD1 as D (6 bases). The CDR3 contains 13 residues. The V end lost 4 bases, the J end lost 4 bases, and 8 bases lay between the germline ends. The germline V gene encodes CDR1 LGHDT and CDR2 YNNKEL (reference sequence). Here the CDR3 DNA reads TGTGCCAGCAGCCGGACAGTAAATCAGCCCCAGCATTTT. It yields the protein CASSRTVNQPQHF. The entire variable domain, with the rest obtained from reference TRBV3-1 and TRBJ1-5, is as follows: DTAVSQTPKYLVTQMGNDKSIKCEQNLGHDTMYWYKQDSKKFLKIMFSYNNKELIINETVPNRFSPKSPDKAHLNLHINSLELGDSAVYFCASSRTVNQPQHFGDGTRLSIL.

This clonotype was seen repeatedly, ten times or more. V gene TRBV10-3 combines with J gene TRBJ1-5; 8 positions agree with TRBD1. V shed 5 bases, J shed 0 bases, and the junction held 12 bases outside the gene matches. The CDR3 sequence is 18 residues long. CDR1 is ENHRY and CDR2 is SYGVKD in the germline V gene. The CDR3 sequence is CAISTQGAHGGSNQPQHF. CDR3 coding DNA: TGTGCCATCAGTACCCAGGGGGCACACGGAGGTAGCAATCAGCCCCAGCATTTT.

This clonotype was picked up many times. The genes are TRBV12-3 or TRBV12-4 and TRBJ1-4; 7 positions match TRBD1. The CDR3 sequence is 14 residues long. With 6 bases clipped from V and 8 bases from J, the junction kept 9 bases outside the gene matches. CDR3 sequence reads: CASRNTGAGEKLFF. The CDR3 DNA reads as TGTGCCAGCAGGAACACAGGGGCCGGCGAAAAACTGTTTTTT.

This clonotype was recorded at least ten times. This chain uses TRBV7-2 with TRBJ2-3, with 7 bases lining up with TRBD2. The CDR3 sequence is 16 residues long. The V and J ends lost 1 base and 3 bases, in that order; junction bases with no gene match: 7. Germline V gene data show CDR1 as SGHTA and CDR2 as FQGNSA. The CDR3 loop is CASSLEAGRGTDTQYF. The CDR3 DNA sequence: TGTGCCAGCAGCTTAGAAGCGGGAAGAGGGACAGATACGCAGTATTTT.

This clonotype was detected ten times or more. CDR3 protein: CASSMVGQIEQYF. The CDR3 bases are TGTGCCAGTAGTATGGTCGGACAGATCGAGCAGTACTTC. This sequence joins TRBV19 and TRBJ2-7; D may be TRBD1 (6 bases). With 3 bases removed from V and 6 bases from J, the gap between germline ends came to 12 bases. The CDR3 has 13 residues. Germline loops: CDR1 LNHDA, CDR2 SQIVND (reference sequence).

This clonotype was seen ten or more times. V is TRBV5-1 and J is TRBJ1-1; 9 nucleotides match TRBD1. The CDR3 runs to 14 residues. V lost 1 base and J lost 3; bases outside the gene matches: 1. Looked up from germline, CDR1 is SGHRS and CDR2 is YFSETQ. CDR3 sequence (DNA): TGCGCCAGCAGCTTGAGGACAGGGGACACTGAAGCTTTCTTT. Its translation: CASSLRTGDTEAFF.

This clonotype was seen repeatedly, ten times or more. V gene TRBV2 combines with J gene TRBJ2-7; a possible D gene is TRBD1 (5 bases). CDR1 and CDR2 (germline): SNHLY, FYNNEI. The CDR3 length is 14 residues. Trimming left V 7 bases short and J 0 bases short, with 13 bases between. The CDR3 here is CASTEQASSYEQYF. The CDR3 bases are TGTGCCAGCACCGAACAGGCTAGCTCCTACGAGCAGTACTTC. The full variable domain, rest sourced from reference TRBV2 and TRBJ2-7, is EPEVTQTPSHQVTQMGQEVILRCVPISNHLYFYWYRQILGQKVEFLVSFYNNEISEKSEIFDDQFSVERPDGSNFTLKIRSTKLEDSAMYFCASTEQASSYEQYFGPGTRLTVT.

This clonotype appeared many times. V is TRBV14 and J is TRBJ2-7; no clear D. CDR3 size: 14 residues. Germline loops: CDR1 SGHDN, CDR2 FVKESK. V dropped 1 base and J dropped 2 bases, with 9 bases sitting between them. The DNA of the CDR3 is TGTGCCAGCAGCCAAGGGAGAGCAACCTACGAGCAGTACTTC. It encodes CASSQGRATYEQYF.

This clonotype was seen repeatedly, ten times or more. This chain links TRBV11-2 with TRBJ2-4; 11 bases agree with TRBD1. V lost 1 base to trimming and J lost 6 bases; unmatched junction nucleotides: 11. Per the germline V gene, CDR1 is SGHAT and CDR2 is FQNNGV. The CDR3 covers 18 residues. The CDR3 loop reads CASSLVGTGQGALNIQYF. The CDR3 coding sequence is TGTGCCAGCAGCTTAGTAGGGACCGGACAGGGGGCATTAAACATTCAGTACTTC.

This clonotype is medium-sized (0.01 to 0.1%) by share. The gene calls are TRBV5-1 and TRBJ2-1; D might be TRBD1 (6 bases). V was clipped by 2 bases and J by 0 bases, with 12 bases between them. Per germline, CDR1 SGHRS and CDR2 YFSETQ. CDR3 length: 16 residues. CDR3 region: CASSFNQGSSYNEQFF. The CDR3, as DNA: TGCGCCAGCAGCTTCAACCAGGGGAGCTCCTACAATGAGCAGTTCTTC.

Ten or more counts support this clonotype. The chain carries TRBV7-9 and TRBJ2-7; 9 bases map to TRBD2. The CDR3 runs to 14 residues. V lost 4 bases, J lost 5 bases, and 6 bases stayed unmatched. Germline CDR1 and CDR2: SEHNR and FQNEAQ (reference sequence). As DNA, the CDR3 is TGTGCCAGCAGCTGGCGGGAGGGTGGGGACGAGCAGTACTTC. The encoded protein is CASSWREGGDEQYF.

In this sample, this clonotype turned up many times. This chain links TRBV6-5 with TRBJ1-1; D is uncertain. V shed 4 bases and J shed 6 bases, with 12 bases lying between them. The CDR3 is 13 amino acids. Germline-derived CDR1 and CDR2 are MNHEY and SVGAGI. CDR3 sequence: CASSSPSDAEAFF. The CDR3 DNA reads as TGTGCCAGCAGTTCGCCTTCGGATGCTGAAGCTTTCTTT.

In its sample, this clonotype was seen many times. V is TRBV5-4 and J is TRBJ2-1; D possibly corresponds to TRBD2 (5 bases). Trimming cost V 0 bases and J 7 bases, with 14 bases left between them. This CDR3 spans 15 amino acids. CDR1 is SGHNT, CDR2 YYREEE, per germline (reference sequence). The CDR3 bases are TGTGCCAGCAGCTTGGATAGTAGCAGGAGGAATGAGCAGTTCTTC. It codes for CASSLDSSRRNEQFF.

This clonotype was found many times. The rearrangement uses TRBV7-9 and TRBJ1-2; tentatively, D is TRBD1 (6 bases). Germline CDR1 SEHNR, CDR2 FQNEAQ (reference sequence). The V end lost 4 bases, the J end lost 5 bases, and 8 bases lay between the germline ends. The CDR3 consists of 12 residues. The CDR3 DNA sequence: TGTGCCAGCAGCTCCAGGGGTTATGGCTACACCTTC. As protein: CASSSRGYGYTF.

Ten or more counts support this clonotype. The chain employs TRBV20-1 and TRBJ2-7; 10 positions match TRBD2. With 0 bases clipped from V and 3 bases from J, the junction kept 11 bases outside the gene matches. The V gene's germline CDR1 is DFQATT and CDR2 SNEGSKA (reference sequence). The CDR3 has 17 amino acids. The CDR3 protein is CSARDLSGRASFYEQYF. Here the CDR3 DNA reads TGCAGTGCTAGAGATCTCAGCGGGAGGGCCTCGTTCTACGAGCAGTACTTC.

The table lists this clonotype with many counts. The chain is built from TRBV28 and TRBJ1-1; D ambiguous. CDR1 and CDR2 from the germline V gene are MDHEN and SYDVKM. The CDR3 runs 13 residues. V was pared by 6 bases and J by 0 bases, with 8 bases between. The CDR3 nucleotides read TGTGCCAGCAGGCCTACAATGAACACTGAAGCTTTCTTT. Amino acids: CASRPTMNTEAFF. The whole variable domain, remainder taken from reference TRBV28 and TRBJ1-1, is DVKVTQSSRYLVKRTGEKVFLECVQDMDHENMFWYRQDPGLGLRLIYFSYDVKMKEKGDIPEGYSVSREKKERFSLILESASTNQTSMYLCASRPTMNTEAFFGQGTRLTVV.

In its sample, this clonotype was seen a few times. The rearrangement uses TRBV12-3 or TRBV12-4 and TRBJ1-5; unclear D gene. The CDR3 length is 15 residues. Trimming stripped 1 base from V and 0 bases from J, with 7 bases between. CDR3 nucleotides: TGTGCCAGCAGTTTAGACGGATTTAGCAATCAGCCCCAGCATTTT. Translated: CASSLDGFSNQPQHF.

The chain has TRBV2 and TRBJ1-5; no clear D. Trimming shortened V by 7 bases and J by 0 bases, and 7 bases separated the two germline ends. CDR1 is SNHLY and CDR2 is FYNNEI in the germline V gene. The CDR3 is made up of 13 amino acids. CDR3 amino acids: CASKASSNQPQHF. CDR3 DNA sequence: TGTGCCAGCAAGGCAAGTAGCAATCAGCCCCAGCATTTT.